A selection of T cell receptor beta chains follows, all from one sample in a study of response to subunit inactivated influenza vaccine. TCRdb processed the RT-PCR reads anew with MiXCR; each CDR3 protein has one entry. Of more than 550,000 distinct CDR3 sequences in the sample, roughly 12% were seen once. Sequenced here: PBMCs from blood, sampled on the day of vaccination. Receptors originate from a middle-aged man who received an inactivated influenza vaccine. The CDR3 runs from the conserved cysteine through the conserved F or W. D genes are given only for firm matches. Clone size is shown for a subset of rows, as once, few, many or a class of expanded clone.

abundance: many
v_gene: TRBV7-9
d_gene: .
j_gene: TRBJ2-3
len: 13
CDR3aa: CASSQSVTDTQYF
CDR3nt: TGTGCCAGCAGCCAATCGGTTACAGATACGCAGTATTTT

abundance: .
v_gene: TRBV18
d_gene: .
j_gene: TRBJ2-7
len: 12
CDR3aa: CASSEGRIGQYF
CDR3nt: TGTGCCAGCTCAGAAGGACGGATCGGGCAGTACTTC

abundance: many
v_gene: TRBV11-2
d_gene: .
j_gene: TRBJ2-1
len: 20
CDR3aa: CASSLVGSVFVRDRYNEQFF
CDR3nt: TGTGCCAGCAGCTTAGTGGGCTCGGTATTCGTCAGGGACCGATACAATGAGCAGTTCTTC

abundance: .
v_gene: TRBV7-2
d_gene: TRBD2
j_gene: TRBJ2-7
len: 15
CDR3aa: CASSSTPGLAYEQYF
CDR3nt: TGTGCCAGCAGCTCCACCCCGGGACTAGCCTACGAGCAGTACTTC

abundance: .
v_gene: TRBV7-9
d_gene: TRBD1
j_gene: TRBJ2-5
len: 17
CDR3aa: CASSLPRDRGSQETQYF
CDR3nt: TGTGCCAGCAGCTTGCCCCGGGACAGGGGCTCTCAAGAGACCCAGTACTTC

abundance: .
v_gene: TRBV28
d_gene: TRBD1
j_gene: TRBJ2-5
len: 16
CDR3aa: CASSFQGQGLVETQYF
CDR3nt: TGTGCCAGCAGTTTTCAGGGACAGGGGTTAGTAGAGACCCAGTACTTC

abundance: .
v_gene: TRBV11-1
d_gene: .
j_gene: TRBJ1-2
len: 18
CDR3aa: CASSLDLYGTETNYGYTF
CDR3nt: TGTGCCAGCAGCCTCGATCTTTACGGGACGGAAACGAACTATGGCTACACCTTC

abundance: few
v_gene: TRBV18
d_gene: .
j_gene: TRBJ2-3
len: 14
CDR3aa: CASSRGSYTDTQYF
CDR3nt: TGTGCCAGCTCACGGGGGAGTTACACAGATACGCAGTATTTT

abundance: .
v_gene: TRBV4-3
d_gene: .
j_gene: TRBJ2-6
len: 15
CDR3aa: CASSQDRLTANVLTF
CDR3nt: TGCGCCAGCAGCCAAGACCGCTTGACAGCCAACGTCCTGACTTTC

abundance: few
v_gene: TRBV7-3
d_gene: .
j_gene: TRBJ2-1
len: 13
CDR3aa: CASSWLIQGEQFF
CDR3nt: TGTGCCAGCAGCTGGCTCATACAGGGTGAGCAGTTCTTC

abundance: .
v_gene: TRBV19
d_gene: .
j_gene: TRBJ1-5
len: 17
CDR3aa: CASSLRWAGTSNQPQHF
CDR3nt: TGTGCCAGTAGTCTAAGGTGGGCAGGGACGAGCAATCAGCCCCAGCATTTT

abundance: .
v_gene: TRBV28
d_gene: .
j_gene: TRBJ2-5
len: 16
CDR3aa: CASSTRPGGRAETQYF
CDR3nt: TGTGCCAGCAGTACCCGCCCCGGGGGGCGAGCAGAGACCCAGTACTTC

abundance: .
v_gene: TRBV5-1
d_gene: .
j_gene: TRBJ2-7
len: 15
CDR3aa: CASSLRPRSSYEQYF
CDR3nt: TGCGCCAGCAGCTTAAGACCTAGGAGCTCCTACGAGCAGTACTTC

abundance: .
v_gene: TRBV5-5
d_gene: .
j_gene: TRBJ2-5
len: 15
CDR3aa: CASSLAGLTGETQYF
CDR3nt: TGTGCCAGCAGCTTGGCGGGACTTACTGGAGAGACCCAGTACTTC

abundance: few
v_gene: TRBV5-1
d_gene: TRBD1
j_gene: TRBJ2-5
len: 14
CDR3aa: CASSLGQAVETQYF
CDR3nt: TGCGCCAGCAGCTTAGGACAGGCTGTCGAGACCCAGTACTTC

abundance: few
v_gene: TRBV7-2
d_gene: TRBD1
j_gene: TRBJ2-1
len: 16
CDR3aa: CASSLARGQGAHEQFF
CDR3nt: TGTGCCAGCAGCTTAGCGCGCGGACAGGGGGCTCATGAGCAGTTCTTC

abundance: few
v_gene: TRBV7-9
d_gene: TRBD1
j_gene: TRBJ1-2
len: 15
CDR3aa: CASSQYGTGGDGYTF
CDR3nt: TGTGCCAGCAGCCAATACGGGACAGGGGGTGATGGCTACACCTTC

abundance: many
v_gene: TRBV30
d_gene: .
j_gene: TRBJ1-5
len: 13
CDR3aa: CAWRDYSNQPQHF
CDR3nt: TGTGCCTGGAGGGACTATAGCAATCAGCCCCAGCATTTT

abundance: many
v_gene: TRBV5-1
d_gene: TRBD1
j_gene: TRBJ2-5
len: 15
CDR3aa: CASSLGTGRQETQYF
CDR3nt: TGCGCCAGCAGCTTGGGGACAGGGAGGCAAGAGACCCAGTACTTC

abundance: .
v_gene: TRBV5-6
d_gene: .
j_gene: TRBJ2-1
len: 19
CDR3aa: CAMGFVLTGRQGSYNEQFF
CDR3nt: TGTGCCATGGGCTTTGTTTTGACAGGCAGGCAAGGCTCCTACAATGAGCAGTTCTTC

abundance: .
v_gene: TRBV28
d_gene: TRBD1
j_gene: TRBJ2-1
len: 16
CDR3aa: CASSYQGVASYNEQFF
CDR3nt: TGTGCCAGCAGTTACCAGGGGGTAGCCTCCTACAATGAGCAGTTCTTC

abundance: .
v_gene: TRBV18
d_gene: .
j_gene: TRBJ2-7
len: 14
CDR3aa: CASSHRDGTYEQYF
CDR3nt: TGTGCCAGCTCTCACAGGGACGGGACTTACGAGCAGTACTTC

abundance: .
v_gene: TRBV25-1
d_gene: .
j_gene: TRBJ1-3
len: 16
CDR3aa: CASRERAGTDGNTIYF
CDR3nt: TGTGCCAGCAGGGAAAGGGCGGGTACGGACGGAAACACCATATATTTT

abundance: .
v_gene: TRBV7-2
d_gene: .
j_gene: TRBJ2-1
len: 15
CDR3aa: CASSHSPKGGDEQFF
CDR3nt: TGTGCCAGCAGCCACTCCCCTAAGGGGGGCGATGAGCAGTTCTTC

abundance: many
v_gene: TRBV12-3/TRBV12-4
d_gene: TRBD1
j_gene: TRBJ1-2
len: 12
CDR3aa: CASSGQDGGYTF
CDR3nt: TGTGCCAGCAGCGGACAGGATGGCGGCTACACCTTC

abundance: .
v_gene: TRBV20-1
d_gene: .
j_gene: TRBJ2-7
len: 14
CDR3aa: CSATAPQVAYEQYF
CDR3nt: TGCAGTGCTACGGCTCCACAGGTGGCCTACGAGCAGTACTTC

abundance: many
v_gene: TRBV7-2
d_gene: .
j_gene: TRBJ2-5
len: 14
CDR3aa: CASSSDSRPETQYF
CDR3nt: TGTGCCAGCAGCTCCGACAGCCGTCCAGAGACCCAGTACTTC

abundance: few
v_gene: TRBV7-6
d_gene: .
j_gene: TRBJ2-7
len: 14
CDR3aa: CASSLQDSTYEQYF
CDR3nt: TGTGCCAGCAGCTTACAGGACAGCACCTACGAGCAGTACTTC

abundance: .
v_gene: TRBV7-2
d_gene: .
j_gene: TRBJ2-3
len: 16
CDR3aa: CASSLVAGLGADTQYF
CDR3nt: TGTGCCAGCAGCTTAGTGGCGGGACTGGGGGCAGATACGCAGTATTTT

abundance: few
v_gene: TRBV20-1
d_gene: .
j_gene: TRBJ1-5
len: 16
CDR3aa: CSARDRVFGQHQPQHF
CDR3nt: TGCAGTGCTAGAGATCGAGTGTTCGGACAGCATCAGCCCCAGCATTTT

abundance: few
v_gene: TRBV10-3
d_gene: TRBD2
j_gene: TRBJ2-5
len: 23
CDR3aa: CAIRKGSGLDLAGGFERQETQYF
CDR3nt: TGTGCCATCAGGAAGGGGAGTGGCCTGGACCTCGCGGGAGGATTTGAAAGGCAAGAGACCCAGTACTTC

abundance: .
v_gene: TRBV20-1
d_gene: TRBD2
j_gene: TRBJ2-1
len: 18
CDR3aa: CSASSGGRLAGGVNEQFF
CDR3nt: TGCAGTGCTAGCTCAGGCGGGCGATTAGCGGGAGGTGTGAATGAGCAGTTCTTC

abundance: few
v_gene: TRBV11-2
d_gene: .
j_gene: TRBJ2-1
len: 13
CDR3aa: CASSLAGAYEQFF
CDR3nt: TGTGCCAGCAGCTTAGCCGGGGCTTATGAGCAGTTCTTC

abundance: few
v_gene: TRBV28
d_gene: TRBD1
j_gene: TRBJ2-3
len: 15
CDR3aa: CASSLRQGASDTQYF
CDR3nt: TGTGCCAGCAGTTTGAGGCAGGGGGCTTCGGATACGCAGTATTTT

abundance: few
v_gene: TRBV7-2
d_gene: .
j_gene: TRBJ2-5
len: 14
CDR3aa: CASSAGGFQETQYF
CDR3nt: TGTGCCAGCAGCGCGGGTGGGTTCCAAGAGACCCAGTACTTC

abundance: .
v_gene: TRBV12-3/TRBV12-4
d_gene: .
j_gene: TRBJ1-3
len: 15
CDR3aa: CASSASTRPGNTIYF
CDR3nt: TGTGCCAGCAGTGCTAGCACCCGGCCCGGAAACACCATATATTTT

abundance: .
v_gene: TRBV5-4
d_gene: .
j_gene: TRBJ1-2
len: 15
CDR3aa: CASSSGYTSNYGYTF
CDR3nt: TGTGCCAGCAGCTCCGGATATACTTCTAACTATGGCTACACCTTC

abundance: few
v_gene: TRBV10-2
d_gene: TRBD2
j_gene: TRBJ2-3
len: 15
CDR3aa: CASSGRGGLRDTQYF
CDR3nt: TGCGCCAGCAGTGGGCGGGGGGGCCTAAGGGATACGCAGTATTTT